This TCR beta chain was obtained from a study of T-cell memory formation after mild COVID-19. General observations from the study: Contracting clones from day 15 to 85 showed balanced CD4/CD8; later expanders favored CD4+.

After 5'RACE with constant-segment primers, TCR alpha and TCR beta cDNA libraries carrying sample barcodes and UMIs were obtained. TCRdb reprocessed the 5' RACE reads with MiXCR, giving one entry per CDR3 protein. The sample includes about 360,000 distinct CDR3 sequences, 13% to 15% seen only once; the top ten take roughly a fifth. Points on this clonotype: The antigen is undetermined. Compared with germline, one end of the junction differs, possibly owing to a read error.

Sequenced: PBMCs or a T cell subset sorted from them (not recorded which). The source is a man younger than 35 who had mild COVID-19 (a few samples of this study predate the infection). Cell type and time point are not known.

CDR3 DNA sequence: TGTGCCTGTAGGAGCGGCGGCGATGAGCAGTTCTTC. This translates into CACRSGGDEQFF. The chain has TRBV19 and TRBJ2-1; weak D call: TRBD2 (5 bases). There are 12 residues in the CDR3. Germline CDR1 is LNHDA and CDR2 is SQIVND (reference sequence). The full variable domain, completed using reference TRBV19 and TRBJ2-1, is DGGITQSPKYLFRKEGQNVTLSCEQNLNHDAMYWYRQDPGQGLRLIYYSQIVNDFQKGDIAEGYSVSREKKESFPLTVTSAQKNPTAFYLCACRSGGDEQFFGPGTRLTVL.